These 20 T cell receptor beta chains came from one sample sequenced in a study of OX40 agonist ivuxolimab in advanced cancers. The library was prepared using the immunoSEQ multiplex PCR assay. TCRdb holds this immuneACCESS table with in-frame rearrangements only. Some clones are missing; in checked studies, unresolved V genes explain under half, and the rest has no known cause. This sample is represented by tens of thousands of clones; 84% of them were singletons. The top ten constitute roughly 0.85% of the sample. Sequenced material: CD4+ or CD8+ T cells sorted from blood, taken in a trial of the OX40 agonist ivuxolimab. The receptors were sampled from an adult with an advanced solid tumor such as melanoma, head and neck, liver or kidney cancer.

The V gene is TRBV27, the J gene TRBJ1-1, with 8 bases lining up with TRBD1. Trimming removed 5 bases from V and 4 bases from J; junction bases left unmatched: 6. This CDR3 comprises 14 residues. CDR1 MNHEY and CDR2 SMNVEV come from the germline V gene (reference sequence). In nucleotides, the CDR3 is TGTGCCAGCAGTACCTACGGACAGGGCACTGAAGCTTTCTTT. Residues: CASSTYGQGTEAFF.

The rearrangement uses TRBV7-2 and TRBJ2-2; no definite D call. The germline gives CDR1 SGHTA, CDR2 FQGNSA. The CDR3 runs to 13 residues. V was cut by 5 bases and J by 7 bases, with 11 bases left in between. In DNA form, the CDR3 reads TGTGCCAGCAGCATGCCCGGCTACGGGGAGCTGTTTTTT. This codes for CASSMPGYGELFF.

A few counts support this clone. The V call is TRBV7-2, the J call TRBJ1-5; a possible D gene is TRBD1 (5 bases). There are 15 residues in the CDR3. Germline values: CDR1 SGHTA, CDR2 FQGNSA. Trimming shortened V by 5 bases and J by 7 bases, and 18 bases separated the two germline ends. CDR3 nucleotide sequence: TGTGCCAGCAGCCCGGGAGGCAGGGATCGGCAGCCCCAGCATTTT. Translating it yields CASSPGGRDRQPQHF.

V is TRBV6-6 and J is TRBJ1-1; TRBD1 might be the D (6 bases). V was pared by 6 bases and J by 4 bases, with 21 bases between. Germline loops: CDR1 MNHNY, CDR2 SVGAGI (reference sequence). The CDR3 totals 16 residues. The CDR3 nucleotides read TGTGCCAGCAGCCTACGGGGTACAGGGTTAGGCACTGAAGCTTTCTTT. Residues: CASSLRGTGLGTEAFF.

This clone is a singleton in its sample. The rearrangement joins TRBV11-2 to TRBJ2-7; 9 bases agree with TRBD2. Germline values: CDR1 SGHAT, CDR2 FQNNGV. CDR3 length: 14 amino acids. V trimming: 3 bases; J trimming: 5 bases; junction bases outside the gene matches: 5. CDR3 residues: CASSFSAGGNEQYF. The CDR3 nucleotides are TGTGCCAGCAGCTTCAGTGCGGGAGGGAACGAGCAGTACTTC.

The chain employs TRBV30 and TRBJ1-1; D remains unclear. V lost 2 bases, J lost 0 bases, and 7 bases lay in between. The V gene's germline CDR1 is GTSNPN and CDR2 SVGIG (reference sequence). The CDR3 has 13 residues. DNA for the CDR3: TGTGCCTGGAGTTCCCGCATGAACACTGAAGCTTTCTTT. This translates into CAWSSRMNTEAFF.

The sample holds a few counts of this clone. V and J are TRBV11-3 and TRBJ2-7, with D uncertain. Trimming removed 1 base from V and 5 bases from J, with 9 bases in between. Germline V gene data show CDR1 as SGHNT and CDR2 as YENEEA. The CDR3 is 13 amino acids. The CDR3 loop reads CASSLADTHEQYF. In DNA form, the CDR3 reads TGTGCCAGCAGCTTAGCAGATACCCACGAGCAGTACTTC.

This clone was seen just once. V usage is TRBV6-5 and J usage is TRBJ2-7; TRBD1 aligns across 11 bases. CDR3 length: 15 residues. Germline CDR1 and CDR2: MNHEY and SVGAGI. V lost 4 bases to trimming and J lost 3 bases; unmatched junction nucleotides: 5. Here the CDR3 reads CASSSWGTGGYEQYF. The CDR3 DNA reads as TGTGCCAGCAGTTCTTGGGGGACAGGGGGCTACGAGCAGTACTTC.

This clone was found a few times. The CDR3: CASSLDLRASYEQYF. DNA of the CDR3: TGTGCCAGCAGCTTGGATCTCAGGGCCTCCTACGAGCAGTACTTC. The chain recombines TRBV5-5 with TRBJ2-7, with D maybe TRBD1 (5 bases). The V gene's germline CDR1 is SGHKS and CDR2 YYEKEE (reference sequence). Trimming shortened V by 0 bases and J by 0 bases, and 10 bases separated the two germline ends. This CDR3 contains 15 residues.

The chain is built from TRBV6-5 and TRBJ1-2; no clear D gene. With 4 bases removed from V and 0 bases from J, the gap between germline ends came to 12 bases. Germline lookup yields CDR1 MNHEY and CDR2 SVGAGI. The CDR3 is 15 residues long. CDR3: CASSLGKPPNYGYTF. CDR3 bases: TGTGCCAGCAGTTTAGGGAAACCTCCTAACTATGGCTACACCTTC.

This clone was detected only once. This chain links TRBV7-2 with TRBJ1-4, with 8 bases that match TRBD1. CDR1 is SGHTA, CDR2 FQGNSA, per germline. CDR3 size: 15 residues. V was clipped by 4 bases and J by 9 bases; unmatched bases: 10. DNA of the CDR3: TGTGCCAGCAGCTGGGGCCGGGACAGGACTCAAAAACTGTTTTTT. As protein: CASSWGRDRTQKLFF.

The table lists this clone with a few counts. V is TRBV9 and J is TRBJ2-6, with 10 positions matching TRBD1. The J segment lost 2 bases and the V segment lost 5 bases, leaving 4 bases of the junction unmatched. CDR3 length: 16 residues. CDR1 and CDR2 from the germline V gene are SGDLS and YYNGEE. The CDR3 DNA sequence: TGTGCCAGCAGTAGACAGGGGGCGGCTGGGGCCAACGTCCTGACTTTC. Protein: CASSRQGAAGANVLTF.

The CDR3 DNA follows: TGTGCCAGCTCACTCCACGGACCCCTCAACACTGAAGCTTTCTTT. Translation gives CASSLHGPLNTEAFF. The chain has TRBV18 and TRBJ1-1; D uncertain. The CDR3 spans 15 residues. CDR1 and CDR2 (germline): KGHSH, LQKENI. Deletions cut 4 bases from V and 2 bases from J, with 14 bases between.

The V and J genes are TRBV5-4 and TRBJ1-1; D possibly corresponds to TRBD1 (5 bases). The germline gives CDR1 SGHNT, CDR2 YYREEE (reference sequence). The CDR3 is 16 residues long. The germline V and J ends were trimmed by 0 bases and 3 bases, with 15 bases remaining between them. The CDR3 DNA is TGTGCCAGCAGCTTGGACAGGAGAAGGGGCGACACTGAAGCTTTCTTT. Its translation is CASSLDRRRGDTEAFF.

The chain recombines TRBV7-9 with TRBJ1-2, with 7 bases that match TRBD1. V lost 5 bases to trimming and J lost 0 bases; unmatched junction nucleotides: 9. The CDR3 consists of 16 residues. Per the germline V gene, CDR1 is SEHNR and CDR2 is FQNEAQ (reference sequence). The CDR3 reads CASSPGGYVANYGYTF. The CDR3 coding sequence is TGTGCCAGCAGCCCAGGGGGTTATGTAGCTAACTATGGCTACACCTTC.

In DNA, the CDR3 is TGTGCCAGCAGTTCCTCCTCCGGGACCCGGGAGCAGTACTTC. Translating it yields CASSSSSGTREQYF. This rearrangement joins TRBV28 to TRBJ2-7; possibly TRBD1 or TRBD2 for D (5 bases each). Looked up from germline, CDR1 is MDHEN and CDR2 is SYDVKM. The V and J ends lost 4 bases and 7 bases respectively, with 17 bases between them. The CDR3 consists of 14 residues.

The genes are TRBV5-1 and TRBJ2-5; D call uncertain. V was trimmed by 5 bases and J by 5 bases, leaving 4 bases between them. The CDR3 extends over 10 amino acids. Germline V gives CDR1 SGHRS, CDR2 YFSETQ. CDR3 nucleotides: TGCGCCAGCAGTGGCGAGACCCAGTACTTC. Its protein product is CASSGETQYF.

The chain joins TRBV5-4 to TRBJ2-2, with D perhaps matching TRBD2 (7 bases). The CDR3 length is 16 residues. Trimming cost V 4 bases and J 2 bases, with 15 bases left between them. The germline V gene has CDR1 SGHNT and CDR2 YYREEE (reference sequence). CDR3 nucleotide sequence: TGTGCCAGCAGCCCAAGGGGGGGGGCTAACACCGGGGAGCTGTTTTTT. This codes for CASSPRGGANTGELFF. The variable domain in full, with the rest retrieved from reference TRBV5-4 and TRBJ2-2, is ETGVTQSPTHLIKTRGQQVTLRCSSQSGHNTVSWYQQALGQGPQFIFQYYREEENGRGNFPPRFSGLQFPNYSSELNVNALELDDSALYLCASSPRGGANTGELFFGEGSRLTVL.

The rearrangement uses TRBV5-4 and TRBJ2-2; unclear D gene. Per the germline V gene, CDR1 is SGHNT and CDR2 is YYREEE (reference sequence). V was cut by 2 bases and J by 4 bases, with 9 bases left in between. The CDR3 extends over 14 amino acids. The CDR3 region is CASSFSLFTGELFF. CDR3 bases: TGTGCCAGCAGCTTCTCACTATTCACCGGGGAGCTGTTTTTT.

The chain links TRBV7-6 to TRBJ2-2; D remains unclear. The V gene's germline CDR1 is SGHVS and CDR2 FNYEAQ. This CDR3 has 14 residues. V lost 2 bases, J lost 3 bases, and 7 bases lay in between. CDR3 amino acids: CASSLNTYTGELFF. The CDR3 DNA reads as TGTGCCAGCAGCTTAAACACCTACACCGGGGAGCTGTTTTTT. Full variable domain (missing parts from reference TRBV7-6 and TRBJ2-2): GAGVSQSPRYKVTKRGQDVALRCDPISGHVSLYWYRQALGQGPEFLTYFNYEAQQDKSGLPNDRFSAERPEGSISTLTIQRTEQRDSAMYRCASSLNTYTGELFFGEGSRLTVL.